What follows are 25 T cell receptor beta chains derived from one specimen sequenced in a study of beta chain features in type 1 diabetes. TCRB transcripts that were expressed got sequenced, as all of the isolated RNA had been reverse transcribed. Here immunoSEQ multiplex PCR was the method, and the copy in TCRdb shows in-frame clones only, minus some. Of roughly 400,000 clones in the sample, about 15% are singletons; the top ten hold about 0.034%. Input material: naive CD4+ T cells from blood. These receptor sequences come from a man aged 25-40 years in good health.

This clone was found a few times. This chain joins TRBV4-3 and TRBJ2-1, with TRBD2 identical over 7 bases. Germline CDR1 LGHNA, CDR2 YSLEER. This CDR3 comprises 15 residues. Trimming removed 4 bases from V and 8 bases from J; junction bases left unmatched: 11. The CDR3 here is CASSLETTSPHEQFF. The CDR3 DNA sequence: TGCGCCAGCAGCCTGGAAACGACTAGCCCTCATGAGCAGTTCTTC.

This clone was detected a few times. This chain joins TRBV9 and TRBJ2-5, with a tentative D call TRBD2 (7 bases). V was clipped by 0 bases and J by 2 bases, with 11 bases between them. CDR1 is SGDLS and CDR2 is YYNGEE in the germline V gene. The CDR3 is 15 residues long. CDR3 nucleotide sequence: TGTGCCAGCAGCGTAGTCGGGGGGCGTCAAGAGACCCAGTACTTC. Its translation: CASSVVGGRQETQYF.

This clone turned up a few times. The genes are TRBV7-9 and TRBJ2-3; TRBD2 might be the D (5 bases). The ends were cut back, 4 bases at V and 2 bases at J, with 13 bases in the middle. The V gene's germline CDR1 is SEHNR and CDR2 FQNEAQ (reference sequence). The length of the CDR3 is 15 residues. CDR3 residues: CASSSLGRATDTQYF. The CDR3, as DNA: TGTGCCAGCAGCTCCCTAGGGCGGGCCACAGATACGCAGTATTTT.

As regards this clone: This specimen includes other DNA sequences encoding the same CDR3. This sequence joins TRBV30 and TRBJ2-5; TRBD1 is a possible D gene (6 bases). Germline-derived CDR1 and CDR2 are GTSNPN and SVGIG (reference sequence). CDR3 size: 13 residues. Between the trimmed V and J ends, which lost 1 base and 5 bases, there was a span of 11 bases. The CDR3 DNA reads TGTGCCTGGAGTGCACAGGGTCCCGAGACCCAGTACTTC. Amino acid sequence: CAWSAQGPETQYF.

This clone turned up a few times. V and J are TRBV19 and TRBJ1-2, with no clear D. With 3 bases removed from V and 1 base from J, the gap between germline ends came to 18 bases. Germline loops: CDR1 LNHDA, CDR2 SQIVND (reference sequence). The CDR3 contains 17 residues. CDR3 region: CASSIQGPLVVNYGYTF. Written as DNA, the CDR3 is TGTGCCAGTAGTATCCAAGGACCCCTAGTCGTTAACTATGGCTACACCTTC.

This sequence joins TRBV6-1 and TRBJ2-3; D gene unclear. The CDR3 is 14 amino acids. In germline, CDR1 is MNHNS, CDR2 SASEGT. Trimming took off 1 base at V and 4 bases at J, with 9 bases between the two ends. CDR3 residues: CASSEGVPPDTQYF. Written as DNA, the CDR3 is TGTGCCAGCAGTGAAGGGGTCCCCCCAGATACGCAGTATTTT.

The V and J genes are TRBV5-1 and TRBJ1-6, with D perhaps TRBD1 (5 bases). Germline-derived CDR1 and CDR2 are SGHRS and YFSETQ. CDR3 length equals 14 residues. V shed 0 bases and J shed 13 bases, with 14 bases lying between them. CDR3 DNA sequence: TGCGCCAGCAGCTTGGAAGGGGTATTGGATCCCCTCCACTTT. This encodes CASSLEGVLDPLHF.

This clone has only a few counts. The chain couples TRBV27 to TRBJ1-6; TRBD1 matches 7 bases. This CDR3 contains 16 residues. The J segment lost 10 bases and the V segment lost 2 bases, leaving 11 bases of the junction unmatched. From germline, CDR1 is MNHEY and CDR2 SMNVEV (reference sequence). The CDR3 sequence is CASSLKTGRGLSPLHF. The CDR3 nucleotides read TGTGCCAGCAGTTTAAAAACTGGCAGGGGGTTATCACCCCTCCACTTT.

Details on this clone: Other DNA sequences in this sample translate to the same CDR3. The chain uses TRBV5-1 and TRBJ2-3, with D hard to call. Germline CDR1 and CDR2: SGHRS and YFSETQ. This CDR3 has 12 residues. Trimming took 4 bases from V and 2 from J, leaving 5 bases between them. Here the CDR3 DNA reads TGCGCCAGCAGCCTGACCACAGATACGCAGTATTTT. Its translation: CASSLTTDTQYF.

The V and J genes are TRBV6-6 and TRBJ1-2; D ambiguous. The V end lost 5 bases, the J end lost 1 base, and 8 bases lay between the germline ends. The CDR3 contains 13 residues. In germline, CDR1 is MNHNY, CDR2 SVGAGI (reference sequence). The CDR3 is CASSKAINYGYTF. The CDR3 coding sequence is TGTGCCAGCAGTAAAGCGATTAACTATGGCTACACCTTC.

This clone was detected only a few times. J is TRBJ1-1 and V is TRBV7-9; 7 nucleotides agree with TRBD1. There are 13 residues in the CDR3. V lost 4 bases to trimming and J lost 3 bases; unmatched junction nucleotides: 2. Germline V gene data show CDR1 as SEHNR and CDR2 as FQNEAQ (reference sequence). This CDR3 reads CASSSGQYTEAFF. The CDR3, as DNA: TGTGCCAGCAGCTCGGGACAGTACACTGAAGCTTTCTTT.

This clone turned up a few times. V gene TRBV5-4 combines with J gene TRBJ1-5; TRBD1 matches at 12 bases. CDR1 and CDR2 (germline): SGHNT, YYREEE (reference sequence). With 2 bases clipped from V and 6 bases from J, the junction kept 9 bases outside the gene matches. This CDR3 region has 17 residues. In DNA, the CDR3 is TGTGCCAGCAGCTTTCAGCCGGGACAGGGGGCCGGTCAGCCCCAGCATTTT. It codes for CASSFQPGQGAGQPQHF.

This clone was counted only a few times. Other DNA sequences from this sample encode an identical CDR3 as well. This sequence joins TRBV28 and TRBJ2-1, with unresolved D. Germline CDR1 reads MDHEN; CDR2 reads SYDVKM. The CDR3 sequence is 13 residues long. V was trimmed by 2 bases and J by 6 bases, leaving 8 bases between them. DNA of the CDR3: TGTGCCAGCAGTTTACGCAGCCCCAATGAGCAGTTCTTC. Translation: CASSLRSPNEQFF.

The sample holds one count of this clone. V usage is TRBV15 and J usage is TRBJ1-1; D is uncertain. The CDR3 extends over 14 amino acids. V dropped 0 bases and J dropped 4 bases, with 9 bases sitting between them. The V gene's germline CDR1 is LNHNV and CDR2 YYDKDF (reference sequence). The CDR3 spells CATSRDVVGTEAFF. The CDR3 DNA reads as TGTGCCACCAGCAGAGATGTGGTGGGCACTGAAGCTTTCTTT.

Only a few counts were recorded for this clone. The chain uses TRBV29-1 and TRBJ2-1; 10 positions agree with TRBD2. Germline loops: CDR1 SQVTM, CDR2 ANQGSEA. Germline trimming cut 4 bases from V and 7 bases from J; bases unmatched to any gene: 13. CDR3 length: 16 amino acids. CDR3 bases: TGCAGCGTTGTGTCGGCTAGCGGGAGACCAAGGAATGAGCAGTTCTTC. The encoded protein is CSVVSASGRPRNEQFF.

This clone has only a few counts. Other DNA sequences in this specimen translate into the identical CDR3. The genes are TRBV7-2 and TRBJ1-2; D is unresolved. CDR3 size: 12 residues. Looked up from germline, CDR1 is SGHTA and CDR2 is FQGNSA. Trimming removed 3 bases at V and 1 base at J, with 3 bases between. The CDR3 here is CASSLVNYGYTF. For the CDR3, the DNA is TGTGCCAGCAGCTTGGTTAACTATGGCTACACCTTC.

This clone was found a few times. The chain carries TRBV9 and TRBJ1-3; the match to TRBD1 covers 7 bases. The germline V gene encodes CDR1 SGDLS and CDR2 YYNGEE. This CDR3 is 15 amino acids long. The junction had 8 bases not matched to a gene; V was cut back by 0 bases and J by 8 bases. CDR3 region: CASSVATGNADTIYF. DNA for the CDR3: TGTGCCAGCAGCGTAGCGACAGGGAACGCCGACACCATATATTTT.

This chain joins TRBV29-1 and TRBJ2-3; possible D gene TRBD1, 5 bases. There are 13 residues in the CDR3. Germline V lookup: CDR1 SQVTM, CDR2 ANQGSEA. Trimming shortened V by 4 bases and J by 2 bases, and 10 bases separated the two germline ends. The CDR3 protein is CSVGGRVTDTQYF. The DNA of the CDR3 is TGCAGCGTTGGAGGCAGGGTCACAGATACGCAGTATTTT.

This clone appeared a few times. The genes are TRBV10-3 and TRBJ2-5, with D uncertain. The germline gives CDR1 ENHRY, CDR2 SYGVKD. The V gene lost 3 bases and the J gene lost 2 bases, with 7 bases spanning the gap. The CDR3 spans 13 residues. This CDR3 is CAISDRQQETQYF. In nucleotides, the CDR3 is TGTGCCATCAGTGATCGGCAGCAAGAGACCCAGTACTTC.

The chain employs TRBV4-1 and TRBJ1-1; D uncertain. This CDR3 spans 15 amino acids. Germline CDR1 reads MGHRA; CDR2 reads YSYEKL. The ends were cut back, 3 bases at V and 0 bases at J, with 11 bases in the middle. The CDR3 nucleotides read TGCGCCAGCAGCCAGGGTCAAGCTATGAACACTGAAGCTTTCTTT. It is translated as CASSQGQAMNTEAFF.

Worth noting for this clone: This CDR3 is also generated by other DNA sequences in the sample. The rearrangement uses TRBV4-3 and TRBJ2-6; D is uncertain. The germline V gene has CDR1 LGHNA and CDR2 YSLEER. The ends were cut back, 1 base at V and 0 bases at J, with 4 bases in the middle. CDR3 length: 15 residues. The CDR3 here is CASSQVVSGANVLTF. In nucleotides, the CDR3 is TGCGCCAGCAGCCAAGTTGTCTCTGGGGCCAACGTCCTGACTTTC.

This clone turned up a few times. The genes are TRBV13 and TRBJ2-1, with 7 bases aligning to TRBD2. V dropped 3 bases and J dropped 0; count of bases not matched to a gene: 2. The CDR3 spans 15 residues. Germline V gene lookup returns CDR1 PRHDT and CDR2 FYEKMQ (reference sequence). CDR3 nucleotides: TGTGCCAGCAGCTTCACTAGCGTCTCCTACAATGAGCAGTTCTTC. This encodes CASSFTSVSYNEQFF.

A few counts support this clone. The chain uses TRBV7-9 and TRBJ2-1, with D tentatively TRBD2 (5 bases). There are 16 residues in the CDR3. Germline CDR1 and CDR2: SEHNR and FQNEAQ (reference sequence). Trimming took 4 bases from V and 5 from J, leaving 18 bases between them. The CDR3 is CASSSRGIAANNEQFF. The CDR3 DNA is TGTGCCAGCAGCTCCCGAGGGATAGCAGCAAACAATGAGCAGTTCTTC. The complete variable domain, with remaining parts taken from reference TRBV7-9 and TRBJ2-1, reads DTGVSQNPRHKITKRGQNVTFRCDPISEHNRLYWYRQTLGQGPEFLTYFQNEAQLEKSRLLSDRFSAERPKGSFSTLEIQRTEQGDSAMYLCASSSRGIAANNEQFFGPGTRLTVL.

The J gene is TRBJ2-4, the V gene TRBV5-4; D ambiguous. The germline V gene encodes CDR1 SGHNT and CDR2 YYREEE (reference sequence). CDR3 length equals 16 residues. Between the trimmed V and J ends, which lost 3 bases and 0 bases, there was a span of 13 bases. In DNA, the CDR3 is TGTGCCAGCAGCTCGTACGGGCTTCTAGCCAAAAACATTCAGTACTTC. Translation: CASSSYGLLAKNIQYF.

This chain joins TRBV4-1 and TRBJ2-5; D uncertain. The CDR3 contains 13 residues. The germline V gene has CDR1 MGHRA and CDR2 YSYEKL. Trimming stripped 4 bases from V and 4 bases from J, with 10 bases between. CDR3 in DNA: TGCGCCAGCAGCCCTTCTGTGAGAGAGACCCAGTACTTC. It specifies CASSPSVRETQYF.